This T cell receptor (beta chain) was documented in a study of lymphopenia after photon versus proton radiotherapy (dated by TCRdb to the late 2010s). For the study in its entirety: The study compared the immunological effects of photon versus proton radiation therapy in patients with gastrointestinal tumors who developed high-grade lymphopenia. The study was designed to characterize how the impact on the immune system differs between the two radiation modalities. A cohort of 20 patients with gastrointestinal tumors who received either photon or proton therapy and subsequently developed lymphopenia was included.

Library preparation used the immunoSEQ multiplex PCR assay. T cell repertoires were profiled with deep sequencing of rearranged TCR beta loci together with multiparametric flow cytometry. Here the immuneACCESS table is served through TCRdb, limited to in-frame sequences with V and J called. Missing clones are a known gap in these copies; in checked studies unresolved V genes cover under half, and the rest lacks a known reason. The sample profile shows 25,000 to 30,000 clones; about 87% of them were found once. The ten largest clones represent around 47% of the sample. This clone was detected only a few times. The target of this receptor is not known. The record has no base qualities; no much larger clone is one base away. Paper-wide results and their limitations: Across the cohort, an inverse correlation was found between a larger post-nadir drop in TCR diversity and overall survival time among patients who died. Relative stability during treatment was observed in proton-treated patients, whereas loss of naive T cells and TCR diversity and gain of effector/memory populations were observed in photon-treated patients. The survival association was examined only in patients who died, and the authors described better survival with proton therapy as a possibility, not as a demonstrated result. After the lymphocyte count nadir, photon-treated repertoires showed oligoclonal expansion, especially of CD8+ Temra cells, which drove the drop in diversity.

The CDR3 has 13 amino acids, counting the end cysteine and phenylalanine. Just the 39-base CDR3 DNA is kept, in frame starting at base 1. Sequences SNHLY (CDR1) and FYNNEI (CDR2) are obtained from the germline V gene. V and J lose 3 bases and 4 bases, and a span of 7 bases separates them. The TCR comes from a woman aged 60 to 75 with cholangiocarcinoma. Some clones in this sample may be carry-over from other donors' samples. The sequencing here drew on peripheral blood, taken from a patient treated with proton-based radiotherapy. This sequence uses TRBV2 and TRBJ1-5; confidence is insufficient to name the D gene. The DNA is TGTGCCAGCAGTGACTACAGTAATCAGCCCCAGCATTTT. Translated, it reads CASSDYSNQPQHF. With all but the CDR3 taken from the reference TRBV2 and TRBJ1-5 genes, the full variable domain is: EPEVTQTPSHQVTQMGQEVILRCVPISNHLYFYWYRQILGQKVEFLVSFYNNEISEKSEIFDDQFSVERPDGSNFTLKIRSTKLEDSAMYFCASSDYSNQPQHFGDGTRLSIL.